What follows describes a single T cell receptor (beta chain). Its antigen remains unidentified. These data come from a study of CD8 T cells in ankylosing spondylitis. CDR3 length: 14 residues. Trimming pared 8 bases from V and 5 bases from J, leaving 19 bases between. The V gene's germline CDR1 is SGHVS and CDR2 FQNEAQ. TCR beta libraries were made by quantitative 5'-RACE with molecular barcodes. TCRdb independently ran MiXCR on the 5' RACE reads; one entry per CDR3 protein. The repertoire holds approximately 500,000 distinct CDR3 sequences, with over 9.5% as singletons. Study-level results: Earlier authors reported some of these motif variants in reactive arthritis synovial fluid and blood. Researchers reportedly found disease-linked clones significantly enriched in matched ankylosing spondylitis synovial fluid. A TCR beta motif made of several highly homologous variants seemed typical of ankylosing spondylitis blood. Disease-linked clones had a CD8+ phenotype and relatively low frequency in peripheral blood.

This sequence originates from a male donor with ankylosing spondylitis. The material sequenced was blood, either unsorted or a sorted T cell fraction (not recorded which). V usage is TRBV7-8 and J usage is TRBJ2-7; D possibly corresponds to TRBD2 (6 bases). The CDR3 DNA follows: TGTGCCAGCCAACTGGGGGGAGATGGCGACGAGCAGTACGTC. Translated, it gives CASQLGGDGDEQYV.